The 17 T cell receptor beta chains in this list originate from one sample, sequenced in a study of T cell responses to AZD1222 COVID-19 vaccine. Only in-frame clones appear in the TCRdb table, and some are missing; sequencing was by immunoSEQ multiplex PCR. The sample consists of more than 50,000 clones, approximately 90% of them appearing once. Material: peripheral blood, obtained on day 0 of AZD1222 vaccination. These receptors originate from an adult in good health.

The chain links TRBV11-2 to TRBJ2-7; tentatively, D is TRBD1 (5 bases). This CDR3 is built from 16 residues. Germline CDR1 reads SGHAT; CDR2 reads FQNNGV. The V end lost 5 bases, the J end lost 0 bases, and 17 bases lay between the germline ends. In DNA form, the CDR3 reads TGTGCCAGCAGCAACCGGCCGGACACGATCTCCTACGAGCAGTACTTC. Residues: CASSNRPDTISYEQYF.

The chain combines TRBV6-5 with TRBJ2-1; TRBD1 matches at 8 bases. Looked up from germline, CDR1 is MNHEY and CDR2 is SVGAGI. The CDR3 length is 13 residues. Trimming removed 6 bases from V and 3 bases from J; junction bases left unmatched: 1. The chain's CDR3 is CASRDRDYNEQFF. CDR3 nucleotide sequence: TGTGCCAGCAGGGACAGGGACTACAATGAGCAGTTCTTC.

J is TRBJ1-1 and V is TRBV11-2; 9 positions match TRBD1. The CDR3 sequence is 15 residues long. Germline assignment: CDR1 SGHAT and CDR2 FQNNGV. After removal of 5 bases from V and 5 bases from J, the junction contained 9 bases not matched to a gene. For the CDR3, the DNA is TGTGCCAGCAGCGCCGACAGGGGGATGCGGACTGAAGCTTTCTTT. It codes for CASSADRGMRTEAFF.

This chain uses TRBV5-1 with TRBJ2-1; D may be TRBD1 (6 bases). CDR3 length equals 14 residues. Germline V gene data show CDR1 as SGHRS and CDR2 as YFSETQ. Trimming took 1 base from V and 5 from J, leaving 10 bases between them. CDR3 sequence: CASSLSTGHNEQFF. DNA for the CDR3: TGCGCCAGCAGCTTGTCGACAGGCCACAATGAGCAGTTCTTC.

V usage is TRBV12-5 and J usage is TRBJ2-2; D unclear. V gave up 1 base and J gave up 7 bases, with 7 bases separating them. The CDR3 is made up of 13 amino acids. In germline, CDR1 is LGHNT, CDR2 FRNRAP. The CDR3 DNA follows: TGTGCTAGTGGTTTGGGAGGCGGCGGGGAGCTGTTTTTT. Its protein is CASGLGGGGELFF.

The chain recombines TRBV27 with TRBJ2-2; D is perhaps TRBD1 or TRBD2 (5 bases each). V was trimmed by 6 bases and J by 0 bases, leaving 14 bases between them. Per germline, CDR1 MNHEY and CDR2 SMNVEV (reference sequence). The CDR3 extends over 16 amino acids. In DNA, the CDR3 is TGTGCCAGCAGAACATACCGGGACGCGAACACCGGGGAGCTGTTTTTT. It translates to CASRTYRDANTGELFF.

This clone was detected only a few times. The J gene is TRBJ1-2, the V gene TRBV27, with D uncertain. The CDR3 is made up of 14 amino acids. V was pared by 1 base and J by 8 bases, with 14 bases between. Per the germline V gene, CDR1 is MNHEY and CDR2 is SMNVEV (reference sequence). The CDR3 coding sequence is TGTGCCAGCAGTTTATTACCAAGCGTTGAAGGCTACACCTTC. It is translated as CASSLLPSVEGYTF.

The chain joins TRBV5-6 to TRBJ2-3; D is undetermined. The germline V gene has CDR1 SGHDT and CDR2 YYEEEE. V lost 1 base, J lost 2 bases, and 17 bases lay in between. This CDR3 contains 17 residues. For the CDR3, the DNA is TGTGCCAGCAGCTTGAGGTCTGGTAGACCAAACACAGATACGCAGTATTTT. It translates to CASSLRSGRPNTDTQYF.

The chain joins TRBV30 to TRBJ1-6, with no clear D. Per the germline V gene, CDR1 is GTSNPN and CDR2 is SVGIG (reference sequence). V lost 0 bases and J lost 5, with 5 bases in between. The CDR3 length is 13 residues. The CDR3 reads CAWSVGNNSPLHF. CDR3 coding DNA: TGTGCCTGGAGTGTGGGTAATAATTCACCCCTCCACTTT.

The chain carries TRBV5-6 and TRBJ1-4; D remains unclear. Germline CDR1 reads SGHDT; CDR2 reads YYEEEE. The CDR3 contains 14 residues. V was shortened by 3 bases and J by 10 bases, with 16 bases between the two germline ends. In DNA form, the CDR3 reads TGTGCCAGCAGCTCAAGAGGTGATTGGCGAAAACTGTTTTTT. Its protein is CASSSRGDWRKLFF.

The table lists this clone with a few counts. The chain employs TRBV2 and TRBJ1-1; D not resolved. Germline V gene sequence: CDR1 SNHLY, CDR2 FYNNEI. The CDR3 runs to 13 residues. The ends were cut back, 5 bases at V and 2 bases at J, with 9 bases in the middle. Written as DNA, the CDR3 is TGTGCCAGCAGTCCCTGGGAAAACACTGAAGCTTTCTTT. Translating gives CASSPWENTEAFF. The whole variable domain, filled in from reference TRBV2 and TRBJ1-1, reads EPEVTQTPSHQVTQMGQEVILRCVPISNHLYFYWYRQILGQKVEFLVSFYNNEISEKSEIFDDQFSVERPDGSNFTLKIRSTKLEDSAMYFCASSPWENTEAFFGQGTRLTVV.

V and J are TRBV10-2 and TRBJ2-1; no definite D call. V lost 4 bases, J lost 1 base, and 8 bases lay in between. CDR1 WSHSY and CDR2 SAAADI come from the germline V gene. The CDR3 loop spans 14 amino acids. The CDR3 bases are TGCGCCAGCAGTGCCTCCGCGTCCTACAATGAGCAGTTCTTC. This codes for CASSASASYNEQFF.

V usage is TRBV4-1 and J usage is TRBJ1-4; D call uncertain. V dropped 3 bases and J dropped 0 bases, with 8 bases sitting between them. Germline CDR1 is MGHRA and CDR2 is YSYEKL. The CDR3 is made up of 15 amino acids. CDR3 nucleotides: TGCGCCAGCAGCCACCTCTTAACAACTAATGAAAAACTGTTTTTT. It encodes CASSHLLTTNEKLFF.

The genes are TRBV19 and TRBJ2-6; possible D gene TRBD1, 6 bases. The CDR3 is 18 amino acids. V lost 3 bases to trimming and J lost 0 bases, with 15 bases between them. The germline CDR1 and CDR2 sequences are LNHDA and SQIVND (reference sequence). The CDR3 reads CASSMRADRRSGANVLTF. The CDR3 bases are TGTGCCAGTAGTATGAGGGCCGACAGGCGCTCTGGGGCCAACGTCCTGACTTTC.

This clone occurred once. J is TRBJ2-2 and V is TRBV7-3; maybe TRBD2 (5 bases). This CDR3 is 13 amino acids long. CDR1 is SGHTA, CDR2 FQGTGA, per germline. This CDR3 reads CASSRGNEGELFF. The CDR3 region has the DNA TGTGCTAGTTCCCGGGGAAACGAAGGGGAGCTGTTTTTT.

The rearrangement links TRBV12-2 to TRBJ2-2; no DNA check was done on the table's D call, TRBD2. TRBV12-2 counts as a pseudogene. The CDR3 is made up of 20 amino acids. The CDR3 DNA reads TGTGCAAGTCGCTTAGCGTATGTAGCGGGGGGGCCGGTGGTCACCGGGGAGCTGTTTTTT. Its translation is CASRLAYVAGGPVVTGELFF.

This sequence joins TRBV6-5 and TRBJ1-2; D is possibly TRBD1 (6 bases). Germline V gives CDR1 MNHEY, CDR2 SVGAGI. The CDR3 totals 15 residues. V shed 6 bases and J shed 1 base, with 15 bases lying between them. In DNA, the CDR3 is TGTGCCAGCAGCAGGGGTCAGGAAATTAACTATGGCTACACCTTC. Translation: CASSRGQEINYGYTF.